These 2 T cell receptor beta chains were sequenced from one sample in a study of technical replicates of blood from a handful of donors. Repertoires were generated with immunoSEQ multiplex PCR, while TCRdb's copy carries only in-frame clones and drops some. The data hold 91,000 or so clones, with roughly 96% observed a single time. Sequencing was carried out using T cells isolated from PBMCs. The receptors come from a human donor in good health.

The V and J genes are TRBV30 and TRBJ1-5; 9 bases agree with TRBD1. Germline V gene sequence: CDR1 GTSNPN, CDR2 SVGIG (reference sequence). J was trimmed by 5 bases and V by 7 bases; bases with no gene match: 9. The CDR3 has 14 residues. CDR3 loop: CAYTGQGSDQPQHF. The CDR3 nucleotides read TGTGCCTATACCGGACAGGGGTCCGATCAGCCCCAGCATTTT.

The chain is built from TRBV7-2 and TRBJ1-4; weak D call: TRBD1 (6 bases). Trimming left V 3 bases short and J 7 bases short, with 12 bases between. The CDR3 sequence is 14 residues long. Germline-derived CDR1 and CDR2 are SGHTA and FQGNSA. The CDR3, as DNA: TGTGCCAGCAGCTTCAGGGACAAGGGTGAAAAACTGTTTTTT. This codes for CASSFRDKGEKLFF.